The clone carrying this T cell receptor (beta chain) has at least ten counts. Its specificity is not known. Each CDR3 protein gets one entry after TCRdb re-called the 5' RACE reads with MiXCR. Of 150,000 to 200,000 distinct CDR3 sequences in the sample, 10% to 15% were seen once. The sample comes from a study of CD8 T cells in ankylosing spondylitis. General study points: Within matched ankylosing spondylitis synovial fluid, disease-linked clones were reportedly significantly enriched. CD8+ cells made up the disease-linked clones, which were relatively rare in peripheral blood. Earlier work had already found some motif variants in reactive arthritis synovial fluid and blood. In ankylosing spondylitis blood, a motif of roughly eight highly homologous TCR beta variants appeared characteristic.

CDR1 and CDR2 from the germline V gene are SGHRS and YFSETQ. This CDR3 is 13 amino acids long. Deletions cut 4 bases from V and 6 bases from J, with 13 bases between. The rearrangement joins TRBV5-1 to TRBJ1-2; perhaps TRBD1 as D (6 bases). This TCR came from a female donor with ankylosing spondylitis or in good health (not recorded which). The sequenced sample was blood, either unsorted or a sorted T cell fraction (not recorded which). CDR3 DNA: TGCGCCAGCAGCGTCCGGACAGACGATGGCTACACCTTC. This sequence encodes CASSVRTDDGYTF.